Judged by abundance, the clone carrying this T cell receptor (beta chain) is medium-sized (0.01 to 0.1%). This sample was taken from a study of cytomegalovirus exposure and HLA in healthy donors. The donors were part of the validation cohort of roughly 110 subjects. That cohort was separate from the first cohort, which comprised some 670 subjects. This CDR3 has 16 residues. Germline CDR1 MRHNA, CDR2 SNTAGT. V gave up 4 bases and J gave up 8 bases; unmatched junction bases: 12. Using immunoSEQ multiplex PCR, the repertoire was profiled, and TCRdb retains in-frame clones only, with some absent. Counted here are 150,000 or so clones, 86% occurring once; the ten biggest clones make up 2% to 3%.

The sequenced material came from PBMCs. The chain carries TRBV6-4 and TRBJ2-1; 9 bases fit TRBD2. This clonotype originated in a man younger than 35 in good health and CMV-seropositive. The CDR3 DNA reads as TGTGCCAGCAGTGTGGCGGCGGGGGGGGCCAGCGATGAGCAGTTCTTC. Translating it yields CASSVAAGGASDEQFF.